Listed below are T cell receptor beta chains from one sample, sequenced in a study of OX40 agonist ivuxolimab in advanced cancers. Assay: immunoSEQ multiplex PCR; the TCRdb copy retains only in-frame clones and omits some. The sample gives roughly 100,000 clones, around nine tenths of which show up once; around 1.6% is in the top ten. Specimen: CD4+ or CD8+ T cells sorted from blood, collected in a trial of the OX40 agonist ivuxolimab. The receptors derive from an adult with an advanced solid tumor such as melanoma, head and neck, liver or kidney cancer. The CDR3 runs from the conserved cysteine through the conserved F or W. Each record gives: J gene, clone size, D gene, V gene, CDR3 DNA, CDR3 protein. The D gene is left open where the match is weak. Size values are once, few and many counts, or a class for expanded clones, and some rows have none.

J gene: TRBJ2-1
clone size: .
D gene: TRBD2
V gene: TRBV11-3
CDR3 DNA: TGTGCCAGCAGCCGAGCGGGAGGGTTCTACAATGAGCAGTTCTTC
CDR3 protein: CASSRAGGFYNEQFF

J gene: TRBJ1-4
clone size: .
D gene: TRBD1
V gene: TRBV19
CDR3 DNA: TGTGCCAGTAGTCCCCGGACAGGGACTAATGAAAAACTGTTTTTT
CDR3 protein: CASSPRTGTNEKLFF

J gene: TRBJ2-2
clone size: .
D gene: .
V gene: TRBV7-9
CDR3 DNA: TGTGCCAGCACCGAGCAGGCCGGGGAGCTGTTTTTT
CDR3 protein: CASTEQAGELFF

J gene: TRBJ2-4
clone size: .
D gene: TRBD1
V gene: TRBV7-2
CDR3 DNA: TGTGCCAGCAGCTTAGGCTTTCAGGGGGTCGAAAACATTCAGTACTTC
CDR3 protein: CASSLGFQGVENIQYF

J gene: TRBJ2-2
clone size: .
D gene: TRBD1
V gene: TRBV28
CDR3 DNA: TGTGCCAGCAGTTCCCGACAGGGTAGAACCGGGGAGCTGTTTTTT
CDR3 protein: CASSSRQGRTGELFF

J gene: TRBJ2-7
clone size: .
D gene: .
V gene: TRBV6-1
CDR3 DNA: TGTGCCAGCAAGAGTCTACAGGGTGGGCACGAGCAGTACTTC
CDR3 protein: CASKSLQGGHEQYF

J gene: TRBJ2-2
clone size: .
D gene: TRBD1
V gene: TRBV5-6
CDR3 DNA: TGTGCCAGCAGCGGACAGGGCGGCACCGGGGAGCTGTTTTTT
CDR3 protein: CASSGQGGTGELFF

J gene: TRBJ2-5
clone size: .
D gene: TRBD1
V gene: TRBV6-5
CDR3 DNA: TGTGCCAGCAGTTCAGACAGGGGGCCCCAAGAGACCCAGTACTTC
CDR3 protein: CASSSDRGPQETQYF

J gene: TRBJ1-5
clone size: once
D gene: TRBD1
V gene: TRBV29-1
CDR3 DNA: TGCAGCGTTGGGCAGGGGGGGGATCAGCCCCAGCATTTT
CDR3 protein: CSVGQGGDQPQHF

J gene: TRBJ2-5
clone size: .
D gene: TRBD2
V gene: TRBV2
CDR3 DNA: TGTGCCACCCGGACTAGCGTGAACCAAGAGACCCAGTACTTC
CDR3 protein: CATRTSVNQETQYF

J gene: TRBJ1-2
clone size: .
D gene: .
V gene: TRBV5-4
CDR3 DNA: TGTGCCAGCAGCTTGGGGCGGGCCTCTCGTTATGGCTACACCTTC
CDR3 protein: CASSLGRASRYGYTF

J gene: TRBJ1-5
clone size: .
D gene: TRBD1
V gene: TRBV7-2
CDR3 DNA: TGTGCCAGCAGCTTAGAAGGGGGCGATCAGCCCCAGCATTTT
CDR3 protein: CASSLEGGDQPQHF

J gene: TRBJ2-6
clone size: .
D gene: TRBD1
V gene: TRBV30
CDR3 DNA: TGTGCCTGGACCAGGACAGGACTCTCTGGGGCCAACGTCCTGACTTTC
CDR3 protein: CAWTRTGLSGANVLTF

J gene: TRBJ1-4
clone size: .
D gene: .
V gene: TRBV10-1
CDR3 DNA: TGCGCCAGCAGTCCCTCAGGAGAACCTAATGAAAAACTGTTTTTT
CDR3 protein: CASSPSGEPNEKLFF

J gene: TRBJ2-2
clone size: few
D gene: .
V gene: TRBV5-1
CDR3 DNA: TGCGCCAGCAGCTGGGAGGGGGCCCAGAACACCGGGGAGCTGTTTTTT
CDR3 protein: CASSWEGAQNTGELFF

J gene: TRBJ2-2
clone size: .
D gene: .
V gene: TRBV5-8
CDR3 DNA: TGTGCCAGCAGTAACAAGCACACCGGGGAGCTGTTTTTT
CDR3 protein: CASSNKHTGELFF

J gene: TRBJ1-2
clone size: .
D gene: .
V gene: TRBV29-1
CDR3 DNA: TGCAGCGTTCTTCTCCAACCAGCCTATGGCTACACCTTC
CDR3 protein: CSVLLQPAYGYTF

J gene: TRBJ2-2
clone size: .
D gene: .
V gene: TRBV18
CDR3 DNA: TGTGCCAGCTCAAGGGCCTTAACCGGGGAGCTGTTTTTT
CDR3 protein: CASSRALTGELFF

J gene: TRBJ2-2
clone size: .
D gene: .
V gene: TRBV9
CDR3 DNA: TGTGCCAGCAGCGTTAGGTCGACCGGGGAGCTGTTTTTT
CDR3 protein: CASSVRSTGELFF

J gene: TRBJ1-3
clone size: once
D gene: .
V gene: TRBV5-6
CDR3 DNA: TGTGCCAGCAGCGGGGAAACAGGGCTGGCTGGAAACACCATATATTTT
CDR3 protein: CASSGETGLAGNTIYF

J gene: TRBJ2-1
clone size: .
D gene: TRBD1
V gene: TRBV5-1
CDR3 DNA: TGCGCCAGCAGCTTGTGGACAGGGGTAGAAAATGAGCAGTTCTTC
CDR3 protein: CASSLWTGVENEQFF

J gene: TRBJ2-3
clone size: .
D gene: .
V gene: TRBV7-2
CDR3 DNA: TGTGCCAGCAGCCAGGGACGAGCCGACCGATATTTT
CDR3 protein: CASSQGRADRYF

J gene: TRBJ2-1
clone size: .
D gene: TRBD2
V gene: TRBV10-3
CDR3 DNA: TGTGCCATCGGGGGAAGCGGGAGTCCCTACAATGAGCAGTTCTTC
CDR3 protein: CAIGGSGSPYNEQFF

J gene: TRBJ2-2
clone size: .
D gene: .
V gene: TRBV6-6
CDR3 DNA: TGTGCCAGCAGGGACGCCGCGAACACCGGGGAGCTGTTTTTT
CDR3 protein: CASRDAANTGELFF

J gene: TRBJ2-7
clone size: .
D gene: TRBD2
V gene: TRBV18
CDR3 DNA: TGTGCCAGCTCACCAAGCGGGGGGCGGTACGAGCAGTACTTC
CDR3 protein: CASSPSGGRYEQYF

J gene: TRBJ1-2
clone size: .
D gene: TRBD1
V gene: TRBV15
CDR3 DNA: TGTGCCACCAGCAGATGGGACAGGGGGATCTATGGCTACACCTTC
CDR3 protein: CATSRWDRGIYGYTF

J gene: TRBJ2-3
clone size: .
D gene: .
V gene: TRBV5-1
CDR3 DNA: TGCGCCAGCAGCCTGGAGGATAGCACAGATACGCAGTATTTT
CDR3 protein: CASSLEDSTDTQYF